Described below is a single T cell receptor (beta chain) sequence and its context. The entry originates in a study of Graves' ophthalmopathy and Graves' hyperthyroidism. The CDR3 sequence is 14 residues long. Germline V lookup: CDR1 ENHRY, CDR2 SYGVKD. Trimming cost V 8 bases and J 3 bases, with 14 bases left between them. The authors amplified TCR beta CDR3 regions, and they did so from RNA transcripts for repertoire sequencing. RT-PCR with HTBI primers came first, then second-round multiplex PCR. A single record per CDR3 protein comes from TCRdb applying MiXCR to the multiplex PCR reads. The table includes some 1.1 million distinct CDR3 sequences, about two fifths detected once.

The chain is built from TRBV10-3 and TRBJ1-5; possibly TRBD1 for D (6 bases). The source is an adult man with Graves' hyperthyroidism. The sample was peripheral blood or thyroid tissue (not recorded which). CDR3 sequence (DNA): TGTGCCATCGGACTGGACAGCTCCAATCAGCCCCAGCATTTT. Amino acids: CAIGLDSSNQPQHF.